Following are 9 T cell receptor beta chains from one sample sequenced in a study of PD-1 blockade in classical Hodgkin lymphoma. Sequencing used immunoSEQ multiplex PCR; TCRdb keeps in-frame clones, though not all of them. The sample lists 25,000 or so clones, about 80% seen once, with approximately 2.6% in the top ten. All patients experienced relapse after autologous stem cell transplantation, and brentuximab vedotin exposure was variable. The authors purified CD4+ T cells from thawed PBMCs by magnetic negative selection. This specimen was CD4+ T cells from blood, taken at baseline. The receptors come from a human donor with classical Hodgkin lymphoma.

CDR3 sequence reads: CASSLVDRVLNEQFF. Written as DNA, the CDR3 is TGTGCCAGCAGCTTAGTCGACCGCGTGTTGAATGAGCAGTTCTTC. The V call is TRBV7-6, the J call TRBJ2-1; the D is unclear. Looked up from germline, CDR1 is SGHVS and CDR2 is FNYEAQ. The CDR3 is 15 residues long. The V and J ends lost 1 base and 7 bases respectively, with 14 bases between them.

The rearrangement uses TRBV28 and TRBJ1-2, with D perhaps matching TRBD1 (5 bases). There are 11 residues in the CDR3. CDR1 MDHEN and CDR2 SYDVKM come from the germline V gene. V was trimmed by 4 bases and J by 8 bases, leaving 8 bases between them. The CDR3 DNA reads TGTGCCAGCAGTTCAGGGTTGGGCTACACCTTC. It codes for CASSSGLGYTF.

The chain links TRBV5-1 to TRBJ2-5; D may correspond to TRBD1 or TRBD2 (5 bases each). This CDR3 comprises 13 residues. Deletions cut 9 bases from V and 2 bases from J, with 14 bases between. CDR1 and CDR2 from the germline V gene are SGHRS and YFSETQ. CDR3 in amino acids: CATRDRAQETQYF. DNA for the CDR3: TGCGCCACCCGGGACCGCGCTCAAGAGACCCAGTACTTC.

Written as DNA, the CDR3 is TGTGCCAGCACCCCCAGACTCAATCAGCCCCAGCATTTT. It is translated as CASTPRLNQPQHF. This rearrangement joins TRBV2 to TRBJ1-5; D not certain. Trimming removed 7 bases at V and 3 bases at J, with 10 bases between. The germline V gene encodes CDR1 SNHLY and CDR2 FYNNEI. This CDR3 contains 13 residues.

This chain connects TRBV7-2 to TRBJ1-6, with D possibly TRBD1 on 5 matching bases. The CDR3 length is 15 residues. Trimming stripped 5 bases from V and 11 bases from J, with 19 bases between. CDR1 SGHTA and CDR2 FQGNSA come from the germline V gene. The CDR3 DNA sequence: TGTGCCAGCAGCCGCTCCAGGGACCTCCGGGCACCCCTCCACTTT. It codes for CASSRSRDLRAPLHF.

The chain links TRBV7-2 to TRBJ2-2; perhaps D is TRBD1 or TRBD2 (5 bases each). The CDR3 runs 17 residues. The ends were cut back, 5 bases at V and 4 bases at J, with 20 bases in the middle. Per the germline V gene, CDR1 is SGHTA and CDR2 is FQGNSA. In DNA form, the CDR3 reads TGTGCCAGCAGCCCCCGGGACCGGATGAGCAGCACCGGGGAGCTGTTTTTT. As protein: CASSPRDRMSSTGELFF.

The rearrangement links TRBV29-1 to TRBJ2-1; 11 bases match TRBD2. The ends lost 1 base at V and 12 bases at J; junction bases unmatched: 8. CDR3 length: 14 residues. The germline CDR1 and CDR2 sequences are SQVTM and ANQGSEA. This CDR3 is CSVEALAGGGRQFF. CDR3 nucleotide sequence: TGCAGCGTTGAAGCCCTAGCGGGGGGAGGACGGCAGTTCTTC.

The rearrangement links TRBV6-1 to TRBJ1-5; 7 bases align to TRBD1. The CDR3 is 15 amino acids. Trimming removed 1 base from V and 2 bases from J; junction bases left unmatched: 2. Germline V gene data show CDR1 as MNHNS and CDR2 as SASEGT. CDR3 bases: TGTGCCAGCAGTGAAGGTACAGGGGGCAATCAGCCCCAGCATTTT. Translation gives CASSEGTGGNQPQHF.

The V gene is TRBV19, the J gene TRBJ1-6, with TRBD1 matching 7 bases. CDR1 is LNHDA and CDR2 is SQIVND in the germline V gene (reference sequence). CDR3 length equals 13 residues. V lost 7 bases, J lost 10 bases, and 7 bases stayed unmatched. CDR3 DNA sequence: TGTGCCAGTACGACAGGGAGGGAATCACCCCTCCACTTT. Translated, it gives CASTTGRESPLHF.